This TCR beta chain is drawn from a study of T cell changes during pregnancy in multiple sclerosis. The germline V and J ends were trimmed by 8 bases and 1 base, with 11 bases remaining between them. CDR3 length: 13 residues. Germline values: CDR1 MDHEN, CDR2 SYDVKM. Measured with immunoSEQ multiplex PCR; TCRdb has only the in-frame clones, and not every one. The data hold tens of thousands of clones, with 85% to 95% observed a single time. Sequenced material: peripheral blood, taken in the second trimester of pregnancy. The sequence derives from a female donor in good health, enrolled as a control in a pregnancy study. The chain uses TRBV28 and TRBJ1-1, with a weak D call TRBD1 (5 bases). The CDR3 bases are TGTGCCAGCCGGGGGAGTAAGAACACTGAAGCTTTCTTT. Its protein is CASRGSKNTEAFF.